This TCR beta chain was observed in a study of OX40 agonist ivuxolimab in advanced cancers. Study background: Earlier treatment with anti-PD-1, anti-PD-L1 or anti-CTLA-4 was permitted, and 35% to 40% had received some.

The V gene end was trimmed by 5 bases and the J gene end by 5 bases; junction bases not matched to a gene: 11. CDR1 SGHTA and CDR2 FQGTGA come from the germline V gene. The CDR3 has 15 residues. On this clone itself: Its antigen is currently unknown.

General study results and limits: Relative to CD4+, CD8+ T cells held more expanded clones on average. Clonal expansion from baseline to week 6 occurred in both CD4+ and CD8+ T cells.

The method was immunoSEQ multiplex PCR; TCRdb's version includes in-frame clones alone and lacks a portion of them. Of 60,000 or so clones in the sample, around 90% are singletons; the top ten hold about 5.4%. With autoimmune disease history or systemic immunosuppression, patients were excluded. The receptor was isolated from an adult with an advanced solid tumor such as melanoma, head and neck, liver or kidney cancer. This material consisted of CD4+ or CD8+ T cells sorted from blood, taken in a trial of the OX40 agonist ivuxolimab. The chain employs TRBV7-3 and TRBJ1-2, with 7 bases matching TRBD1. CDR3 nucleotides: TGTGCCAGCAGCCCCCAGGGGGGCGGTTGGTATGGCTACACCTTC. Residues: CASSPQGGGWYGYTF.